This TCR beta chain is drawn from a study of T cells in localized non-small cell lung cancer. General observations from the study: Tumor samples were not multi-region, leaving intratumor heterogeneity unexcluded. Uninvolved adjacent lung had the highest recorded T cell clonality, with tumor below it. Adjacent lung had a median about 57 of the 100 largest tumor clones. Longer overall survival associated with higher blood T cell density; shorter survival with higher adjacent-lung clonality.

Germline CDR1 and CDR2: SGHAT and FQNNGV. Trimming pared 4 bases from V and 0 bases from J, leaving 12 bases between. This CDR3 comprises 15 residues. Sequencing was performed with immunoSEQ multiplex PCR; in TCRdb, only in-frame clones are kept and a portion is missing. The sample comprises 18,000 or so clones, 75% to 90% of which are singletons, and more than 7.5% rests with the top ten. Concerning this clone: Its cognate antigen is unknown.

This chain links TRBV11-2 with TRBJ1-1; D gene unclear. Sample: peripheral blood, taken before any cancer treatment. This sequence was found in a man between 40 and 69 years old with stage I lung adenocarcinoma. This CDR3 is CASSSLGRMNTEAFF. The CDR3 DNA is TGTGCCAGCAGCTCGCTTGGACGGATGAACACTGAAGCTTTCTTT. Complete variable domain (other parts from reference TRBV11-2 and TRBJ1-1): EAGVAQSPRYKIIEKRQSVAFWCNPISGHATLYWYQQILGQGPKLLIQFQNNGVVDDSQLPKDRFSAERLKGVDSTLKIQPAKLEDSAVYLCASSSLGRMNTEAFFGQGTRLTVV.